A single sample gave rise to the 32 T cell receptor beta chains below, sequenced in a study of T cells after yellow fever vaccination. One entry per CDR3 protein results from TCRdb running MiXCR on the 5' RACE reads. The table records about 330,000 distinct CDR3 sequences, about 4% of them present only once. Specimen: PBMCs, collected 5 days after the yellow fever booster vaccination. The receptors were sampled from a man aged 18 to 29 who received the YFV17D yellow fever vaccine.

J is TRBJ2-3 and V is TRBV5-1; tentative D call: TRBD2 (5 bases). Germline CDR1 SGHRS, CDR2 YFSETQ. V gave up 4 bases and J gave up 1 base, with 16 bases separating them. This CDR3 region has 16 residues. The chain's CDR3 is CASSLGSGGGTDTQYF. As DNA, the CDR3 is TGCGCCAGCAGCCTCGGTTCTGGAGGAGGCACAGATACGCAGTATTTT.

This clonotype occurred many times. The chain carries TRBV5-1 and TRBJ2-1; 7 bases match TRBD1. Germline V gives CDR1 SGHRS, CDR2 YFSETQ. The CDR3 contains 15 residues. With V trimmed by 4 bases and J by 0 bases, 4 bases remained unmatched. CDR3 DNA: TGCGCCAGCAGCACACAGGGGAGCTCCTACAATGAGCAGTTCTTC. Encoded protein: CASSTQGSSYNEQFF. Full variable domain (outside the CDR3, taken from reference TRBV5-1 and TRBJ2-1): KAGVTQTPRYLIKTRGQQVTLSCSPISGHRSVSWYQQTPGQGLQFLFEYFSETQRNKGNFPGRFSGRQFSNSRSEMNVSTLELGDSALYLCASSTQGSSYNEQFFGPGTRLTVL.

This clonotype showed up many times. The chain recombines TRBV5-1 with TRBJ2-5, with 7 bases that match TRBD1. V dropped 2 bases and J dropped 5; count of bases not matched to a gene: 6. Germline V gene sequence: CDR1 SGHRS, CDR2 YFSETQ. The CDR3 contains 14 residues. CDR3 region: CASSFGRGYETQYF. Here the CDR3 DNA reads TGCGCCAGCAGCTTTGGCAGGGGGTATGAGACCCAGTACTTC.

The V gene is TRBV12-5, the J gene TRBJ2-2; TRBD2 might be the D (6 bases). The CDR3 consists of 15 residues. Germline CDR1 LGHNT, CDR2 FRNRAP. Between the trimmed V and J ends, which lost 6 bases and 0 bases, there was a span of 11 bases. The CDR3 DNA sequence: TGTGCTAGTGGGGAGGGGAAGACGAACACCGGGGAGCTGTTTTTT. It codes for CASGEGKTNTGELFF. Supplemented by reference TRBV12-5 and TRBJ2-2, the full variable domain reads DARVTQTPRHKVTEMGQEVTMRCQPILGHNTVFWYRQTMMQGLELLAYFRNRAPLDDSGMPKDRFSAEMPDATLATLKIQPSEPRDSAVYFCASGEGKTNTGELFFGEGSRLTVL.

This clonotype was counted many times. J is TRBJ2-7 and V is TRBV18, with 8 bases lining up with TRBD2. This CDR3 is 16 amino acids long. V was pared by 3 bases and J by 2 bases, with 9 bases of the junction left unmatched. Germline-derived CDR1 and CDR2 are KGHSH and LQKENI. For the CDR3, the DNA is TGTGCCAGCTCACCTGAACTAGCGGATGCTCCCTACGAGCAGTACGTC. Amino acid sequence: CASSPELADAPYEQYV.

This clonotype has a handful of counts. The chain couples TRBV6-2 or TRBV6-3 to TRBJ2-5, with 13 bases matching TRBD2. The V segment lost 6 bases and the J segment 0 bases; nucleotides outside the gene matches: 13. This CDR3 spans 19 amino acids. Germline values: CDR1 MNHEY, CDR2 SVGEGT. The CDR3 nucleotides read TGTGCCAGCAGCCAAAAAAAGGGACTAGCGGGGCCGGACCAAGAGACCCAGTACTTC. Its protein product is CASSQKKGLAGPDQETQYF.

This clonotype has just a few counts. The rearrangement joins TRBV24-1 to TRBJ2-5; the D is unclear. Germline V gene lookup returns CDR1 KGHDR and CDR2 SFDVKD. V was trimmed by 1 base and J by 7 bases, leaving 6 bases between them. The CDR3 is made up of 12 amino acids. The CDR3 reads CATSDLSGTQYF. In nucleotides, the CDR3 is TGTGCCACCAGTGATTTATCAGGGACCCAGTACTTC.

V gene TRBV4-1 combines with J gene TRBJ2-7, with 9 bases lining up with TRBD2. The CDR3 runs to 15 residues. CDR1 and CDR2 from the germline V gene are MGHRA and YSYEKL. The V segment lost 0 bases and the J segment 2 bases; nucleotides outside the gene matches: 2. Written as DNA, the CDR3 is TGCGCCAGCAGCCAAGAGCGGGGGGGCCCCTACGAGCAGTACTTC. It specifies CASSQERGGPYEQYF.

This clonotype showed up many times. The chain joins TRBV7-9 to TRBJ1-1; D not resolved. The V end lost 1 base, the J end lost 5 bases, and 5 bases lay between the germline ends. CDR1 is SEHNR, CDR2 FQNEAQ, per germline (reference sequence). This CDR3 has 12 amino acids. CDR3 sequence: CASSLEITEAFF. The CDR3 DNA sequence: TGTGCCAGCAGCTTAGAGATAACTGAAGCTTTCTTT.

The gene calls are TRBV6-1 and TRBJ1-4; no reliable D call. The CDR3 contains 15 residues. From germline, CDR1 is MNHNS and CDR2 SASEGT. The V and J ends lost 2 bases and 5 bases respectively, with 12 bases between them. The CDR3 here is CASSEPTAVNEKLFF. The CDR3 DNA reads TGTGCCAGCAGTGAACCAACCGCAGTCAATGAAAAACTGTTTTTT.

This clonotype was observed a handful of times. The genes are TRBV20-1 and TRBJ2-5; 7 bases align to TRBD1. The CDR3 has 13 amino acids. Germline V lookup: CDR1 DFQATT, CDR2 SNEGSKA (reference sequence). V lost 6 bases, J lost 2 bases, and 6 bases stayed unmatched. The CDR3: CSASPGQQETQYF. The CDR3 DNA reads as TGCAGTGCCTCACCGGGACAGCAAGAGACCCAGTACTTC.

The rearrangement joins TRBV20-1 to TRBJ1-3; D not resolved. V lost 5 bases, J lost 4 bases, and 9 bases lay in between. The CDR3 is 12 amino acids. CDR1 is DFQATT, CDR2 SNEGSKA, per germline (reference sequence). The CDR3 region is CSAYGGGNTIYF. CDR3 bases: TGCAGTGCTTACGGAGGGGGAAACACCATATATTTT.

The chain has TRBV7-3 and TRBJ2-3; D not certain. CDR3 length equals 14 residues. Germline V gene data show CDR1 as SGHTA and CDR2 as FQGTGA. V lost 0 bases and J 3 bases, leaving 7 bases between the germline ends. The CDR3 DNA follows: TGTGCCAGCAGCTTAACGCAAGCGACAGATACGCAGTATTTT. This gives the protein CASSLTQATDTQYF.

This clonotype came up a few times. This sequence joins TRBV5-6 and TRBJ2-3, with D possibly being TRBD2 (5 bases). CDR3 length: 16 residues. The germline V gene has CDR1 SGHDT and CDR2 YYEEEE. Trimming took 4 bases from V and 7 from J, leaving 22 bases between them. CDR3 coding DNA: TGTGCCAGCAGCCTTGGCCCACGGGAAGTAAAGAATACGCAGTATTTT. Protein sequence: CASSLGPREVKNTQYF.

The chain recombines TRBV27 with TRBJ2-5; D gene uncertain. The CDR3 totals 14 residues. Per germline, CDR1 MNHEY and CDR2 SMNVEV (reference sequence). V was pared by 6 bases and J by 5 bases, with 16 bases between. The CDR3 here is CASRTTRDRETQYF. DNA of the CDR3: TGTGCCAGCAGAACCACGAGAGACCGGGAGACCCAGTACTTC.

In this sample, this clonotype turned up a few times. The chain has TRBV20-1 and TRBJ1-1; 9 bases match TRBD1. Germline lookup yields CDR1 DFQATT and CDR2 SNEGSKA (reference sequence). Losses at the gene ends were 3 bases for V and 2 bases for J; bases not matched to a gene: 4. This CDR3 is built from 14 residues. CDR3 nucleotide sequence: TGCAGTGCTAGGGCGACAGGGGGTAACACTGAAGCTTTCTTT. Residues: CSARATGGNTEAFF.

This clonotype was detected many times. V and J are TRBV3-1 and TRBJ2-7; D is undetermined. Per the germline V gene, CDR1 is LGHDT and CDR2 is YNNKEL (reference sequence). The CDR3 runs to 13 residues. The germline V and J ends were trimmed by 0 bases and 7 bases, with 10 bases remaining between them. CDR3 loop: CASSQDLTPEQYF. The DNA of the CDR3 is TGTGCCAGCAGCCAAGATCTCACCCCTGAGCAGTACTTC.

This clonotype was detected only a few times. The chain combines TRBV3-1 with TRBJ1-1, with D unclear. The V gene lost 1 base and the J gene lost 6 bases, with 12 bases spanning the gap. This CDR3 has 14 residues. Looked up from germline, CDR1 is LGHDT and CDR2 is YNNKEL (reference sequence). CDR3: CASSQGNVLSEAFF. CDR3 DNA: TGTGCCAGCAGCCAAGGGAACGTATTATCTGAAGCTTTCTTT.

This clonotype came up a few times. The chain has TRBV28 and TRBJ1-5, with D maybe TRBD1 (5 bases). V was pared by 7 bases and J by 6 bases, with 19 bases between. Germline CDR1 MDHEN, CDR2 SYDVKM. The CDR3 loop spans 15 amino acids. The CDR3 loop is CASTQYGHLRQPQHF. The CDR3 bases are TGTGCCAGCACTCAATACGGACACCTGCGTCAGCCCCAGCATTTT.

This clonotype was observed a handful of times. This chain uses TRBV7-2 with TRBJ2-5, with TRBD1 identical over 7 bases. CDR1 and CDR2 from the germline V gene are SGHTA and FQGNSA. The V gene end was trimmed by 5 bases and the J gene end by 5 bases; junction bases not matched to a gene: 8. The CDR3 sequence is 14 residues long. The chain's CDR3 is CASSPDRARETQYF. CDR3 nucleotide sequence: TGTGCCAGCAGCCCAGACAGGGCGCGGGAGACCCAGTACTTC.

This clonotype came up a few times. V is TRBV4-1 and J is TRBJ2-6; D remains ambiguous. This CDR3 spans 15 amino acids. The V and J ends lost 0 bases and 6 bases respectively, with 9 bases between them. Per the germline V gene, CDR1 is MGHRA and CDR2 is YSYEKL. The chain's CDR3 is CASSQEVWLANVLTF. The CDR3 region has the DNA TGCGCCAGCAGCCAAGAAGTATGGCTGGCCAACGTCCTGACTTTC.

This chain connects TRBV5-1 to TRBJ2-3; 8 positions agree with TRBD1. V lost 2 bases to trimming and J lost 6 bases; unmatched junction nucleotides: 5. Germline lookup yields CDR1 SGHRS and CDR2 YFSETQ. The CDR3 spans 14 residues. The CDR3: CASSFRGPIDTQYF. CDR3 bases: TGCGCCAGCAGCTTCAGGGGGCCAATTGATACGCAGTATTTT.

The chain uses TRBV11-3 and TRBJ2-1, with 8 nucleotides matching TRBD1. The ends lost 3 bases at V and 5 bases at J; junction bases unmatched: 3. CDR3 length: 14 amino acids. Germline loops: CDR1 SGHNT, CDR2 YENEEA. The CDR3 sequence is CASSLGQANNEQFF. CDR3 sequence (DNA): TGTGCCAGCAGCTTGGGACAGGCAAACAATGAGCAGTTCTTC.

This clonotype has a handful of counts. The CDR3 spells CASSSTGDEQYF. The CDR3 bases are TGTGCCAGCAGCTCGACTGGCGACGAGCAGTACTTC. The rearrangement joins TRBV5-6 to TRBJ2-7; no reliable D call. V was trimmed by 3 bases and J by 5 bases, leaving 9 bases between them. Germline assignment: CDR1 SGHDT and CDR2 YYEEEE. The CDR3 sequence is 12 residues long.

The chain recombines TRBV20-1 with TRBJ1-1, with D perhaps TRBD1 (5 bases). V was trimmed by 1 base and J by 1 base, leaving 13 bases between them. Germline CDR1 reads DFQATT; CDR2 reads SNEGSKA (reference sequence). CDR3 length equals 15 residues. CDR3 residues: CSARVPGLSNTEAFF. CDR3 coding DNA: TGCAGTGCTAGAGTTCCGGGACTCTCGAACACTGAAGCTTTCTTT.

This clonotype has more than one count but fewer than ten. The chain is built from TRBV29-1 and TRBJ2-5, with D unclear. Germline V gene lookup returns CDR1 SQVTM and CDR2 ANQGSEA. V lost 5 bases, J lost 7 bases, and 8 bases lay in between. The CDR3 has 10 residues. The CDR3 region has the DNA TGCAGCGTTTTCCGCGGGACCCAGTACTTC. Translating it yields CSVFRGTQYF.

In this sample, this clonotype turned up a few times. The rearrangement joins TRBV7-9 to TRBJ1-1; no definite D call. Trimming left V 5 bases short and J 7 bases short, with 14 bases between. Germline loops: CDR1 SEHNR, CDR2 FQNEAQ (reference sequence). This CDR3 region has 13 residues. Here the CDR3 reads CASSPPGRYEAFF. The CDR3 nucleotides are TGTGCCAGCAGCCCTCCCGGGCGCTATGAAGCTTTCTTT.

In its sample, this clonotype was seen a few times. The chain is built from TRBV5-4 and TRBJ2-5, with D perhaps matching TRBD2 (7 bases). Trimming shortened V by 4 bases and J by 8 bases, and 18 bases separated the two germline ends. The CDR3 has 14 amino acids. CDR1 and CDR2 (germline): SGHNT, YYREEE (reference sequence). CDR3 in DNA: TGTGCCAGCAGCCTGTGGGGGGGGGCCGAAACCCAGTACTTC. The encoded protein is CASSLWGGAETQYF. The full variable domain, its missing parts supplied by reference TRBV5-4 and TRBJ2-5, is ETGVTQSPTHLIKTRGQQVTLRCSSQSGHNTVSWYQQALGQGPQFIFQYYREEENGRGNFPPRFSGLQFPNYSSELNVNALELDDSALYLCASSLWGGAETQYFGPGTRLLVL.

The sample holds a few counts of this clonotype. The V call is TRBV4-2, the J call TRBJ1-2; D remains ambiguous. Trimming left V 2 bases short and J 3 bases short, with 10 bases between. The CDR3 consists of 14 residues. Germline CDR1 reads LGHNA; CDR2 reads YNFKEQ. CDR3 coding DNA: TGTGCCAGCAGCCAACCCCACCGGGACTATGGCTACACCTTC. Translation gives CASSQPHRDYGYTF.

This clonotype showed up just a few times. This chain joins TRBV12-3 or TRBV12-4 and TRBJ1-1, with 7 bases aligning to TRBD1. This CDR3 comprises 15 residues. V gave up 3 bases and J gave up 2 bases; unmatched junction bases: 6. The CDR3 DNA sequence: TGTGCCAGCAGTTTCACGACAGGGATTAACACTGAAGCTTTCTTT. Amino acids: CASSFTTGINTEAFF.

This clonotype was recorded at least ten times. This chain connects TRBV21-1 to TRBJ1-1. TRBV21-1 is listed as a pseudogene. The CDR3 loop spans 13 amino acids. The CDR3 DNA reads TGTGCCAGCAGCAAAGCCGGGCTTGCTGAAGCTTTCTTT. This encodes CASSKAGLAEAFF.

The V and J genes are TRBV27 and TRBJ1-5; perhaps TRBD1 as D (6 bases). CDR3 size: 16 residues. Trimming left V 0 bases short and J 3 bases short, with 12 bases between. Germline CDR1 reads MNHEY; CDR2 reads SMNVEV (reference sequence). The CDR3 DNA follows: TGTGCCAGCAGTTTATCGCGCGGGGGCCTCAATCAGCCCCAGCATTTT. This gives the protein CASSLSRGGLNQPQHF.